This T cell receptor (beta chain) was sequenced for a study of T-cell reconstitution after alpha-beta-depleted transplantation in children. Unique molecular identifiers were incorporated during preparation of the TCRbeta library. TCRdb processed the PCR reads anew with MiXCR; each CDR3 protein has one entry. The table includes about 400,000 distinct CDR3 sequences, roughly 17% detected once. This clonotype was counted only a few times. Its matching antigen is unknown. This CDR3 spans 15 amino acids. Trimming stripped 3 bases from V and 6 bases from J, with 16 bases between. Germline loops: CDR1 SEHNR, CDR2 FQNEAQ (reference sequence). Points from the study as a whole: After transplant, at about two months, alpha-beta T cells were reportedly derived from several hundred expanded graft clones.

The chain employs TRBV7-9 and TRBJ2-3, with D perhaps matching TRBD2 (6 bases). The material was PBMCs, mostly from graft donor cells, obtained 360 days after TCRalphabeta/CD19-depleted stem cell transplant. This clonotype originated in a boy younger than two who had a stem cell transplant for Wiskott-Aldrich syndrome, so the T cells may come from the graft donor. In nucleotides, the CDR3 is TGTGCCAGCAGCTTCGGACTATCCCCCGCGGATACGCAGTATTTT. Translating it yields CASSFGLSPADTQYF.